This T cell receptor (beta chain) was recovered during a study of blood T cell repertoires in COVID-19. The table came from immunoSEQ multiplex PCR; TCRdb's copy has only in-frame clones and leaves some out. The sample yields about 300,000 clones, roughly 90% seen once. Sequencing used PBMCs or T cells enriched from blood (not recorded which). The clonotype originates from a woman between 40 and 55 years old who had recovered from COVID-19.

CDR3 nucleotide sequence: TGTGCCAGCAGCCCCAGCCGGCTAGCGGTAGCCAAAAACATTCAGTACTTC. As protein: CASSPSRLAVAKNIQYF. The rearrangement uses TRBV7-2 and TRBJ2-4; 7 bases match TRBD2. Per germline, CDR1 SGHTA and CDR2 FQGNSA. V was pared by 5 bases and J by 0 bases, with 10 bases of the junction left unmatched. This CDR3 has 17 residues.